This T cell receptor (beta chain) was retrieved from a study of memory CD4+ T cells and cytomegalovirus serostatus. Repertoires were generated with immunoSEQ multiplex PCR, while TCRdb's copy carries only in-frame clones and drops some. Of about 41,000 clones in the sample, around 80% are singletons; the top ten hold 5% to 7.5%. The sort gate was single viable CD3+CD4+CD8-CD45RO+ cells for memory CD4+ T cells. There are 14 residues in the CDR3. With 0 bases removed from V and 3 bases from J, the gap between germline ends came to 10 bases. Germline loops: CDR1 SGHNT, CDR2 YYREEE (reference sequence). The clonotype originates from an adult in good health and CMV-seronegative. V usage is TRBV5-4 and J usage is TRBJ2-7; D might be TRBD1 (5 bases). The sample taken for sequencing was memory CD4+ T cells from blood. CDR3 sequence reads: CASSLAGSRYEQYF. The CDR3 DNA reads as TGTGCCAGCAGCTTGGCAGGGTCCCGCTACGAGCAGTACTTC.